The present entry profiles one T cell receptor (beta chain) with its context. The target of this receptor is not known. Nothing much larger sits one base from this clone, and base qualities are not available. TCRbeta CDR3 regions were amplified from genomic DNA using the immunoSEQ Assay, a bias-controlled multiplex PCR. As for the original processing: Nucleated cell counts per sample were estimated from amplification of reference gene primers within the assay. Sequence reads were collapsed and filtered to measure the absolute abundance of every unique TCRbeta CDR3 rearrangement. Productive Simpson clonality was computed per sample as the square root of Simpson's diversity index over productive rearrangements. The source is immuneACCESS, and TCRdb retained only in-frame sequences with V and J called. Part of the clones is not carried over; for the studies checked, unresolved V genes explain less than half of this, and the remainder is unexplained. Clone size and V and J calls were adopted from that table, with D and trimming inferred from the DNA. Counted in this sample were about 380,000 clones; approximately 77% of them appeared once. The ten largest clones capture roughly 1.2% of the sample.

The collaborating institutions used their own protocols to collect whole blood in K2EDTA tubes. Collaborator samples were shipped for TCRbeta analysis as frozen whole blood, isolated PBMCs, or DNA extracted from either sample type. Trimming at the junction amounts to 6 bases on V and 0 bases on J, and the germline ends lie 7 bases apart. Taken from cysteine to phenylalanine, the CDR3 has 13 residues. CDR3 DNA is the only sequence kept; it has 39 bases, read in frame from the first base. This entry is derived from a study of blood T cell repertoires in COVID-19 (dated by TCRdb to between 2020 and 2021). A note on the overall study: Samples from collaborators originated in the United States, Italy and Spain and spanned both the acute and convalescent phases of COVID-19. Samples came from the ongoing ImmuneRACE study (first 160 participants) plus 1,254 subjects from 6 global collaborators. The prospective study material was composed of cDNA or gDNA derived from T cells, B-cell-depleted T cells, or PBMCs. Where HLA class I and class II types were available, the types were taken from metadata supplied by the sample provider, not from assay-based typing. Sample metadata almost always included a de-identified subject ID, COVID-19 status, age in years and sex. The dataset comprised deeply sampled blood TCRbeta repertoires from subjects exposed to, actively infected with, or recovered from COVID-19. A freely available public database, intended as a resource for researchers studying the immune response to SARS-CoV-2, is where the repertoires were released.

Study-wide conclusions, independent of this receptor: The quantity of clinical and demographic metadata differed by source and by participant and was supplied without curation.

The sample was peripheral blood. The sequence was obtained from a human donor with acute or convalescent COVID-19. The donor label of this sample is uncertain. In this chain, TRBV12-3 or TRBV12-4 is recombined with TRBJ2-3; the D gene is perhaps TRBD2, on 5 matching bases. The CDR3 protein is CASRDWSTDTQYF. At the DNA level, the sequence is TGTGCCAGCAGGGACTGGAGCACAGATACGCAGTATTTT.